Listed below are T cell receptor beta chains from one sample, sequenced in a study of blood T cells in healthy people across ages. From the 5' RACE reads, TCRdb called clonotypes with MiXCR, one entry per CDR3 protein. The sample has 1.5 million to 2 million distinct CDR3 sequences; roughly 52% are singletons. Sequencing was done on a sample of blood. All receptors derive from a woman aged 35 to 49 in good health. Each CDR3 is given with its conserved first and last residue. D genes are given only for firm matches. A row's size may be missing; if present it is once, few, many or a size class.

TRBJ2-5 | . | TRBV6-2/TRBV6-3 | . | CASCTTSGREAQYF | TGTGCCAGCTGCACGACTAGTGGCCGCGAGGCCCAGTACTTC
TRBJ2-3 | many | TRBV20-1 | . | CSARGTDTQYF | TGCAGTGCTAGAGGGACAGATACGCAGTATTTT
TRBJ2-4 | . | TRBV24-1 | . | CATSDGSKNIQYF | TGTGCCACCAGTGACGGGTCCAAAAACATTCAGTACTTC
TRBJ1-5 | . | TRBV28 | TRBD1 | CASSYLRDRGSNQPQHF | TGTGCCAGCAGTTACCTCCGGGACAGGGGGAGTAATCAGCCCCAGCATTTT
TRBJ2-7 | many | TRBV10-3 | . | CAIRPDSSYEQYF | TGTGCCATCAGACCGGACAGTTCCTACGAGCAGTACTTC
TRBJ2-1 | . | TRBV29-1 | . | CSVDSYNEQFF | TGCAGCGTTGACAGCTACAATGAGCAGTTCTTC
TRBJ2-1 | . | TRBV6-2/TRBV6-3 | TRBD1 | CASSYPGQGRFYEQFF | TGTGCCAGCAGTTACCCGGGACAGGGGAGGTTCTATGAGCAGTTCTTC
TRBJ2-5 | . | TRBV9 | . | CASSPHRERQETQYF | TGTGCCAGCAGCCCCCACAGGGAGAGGCAAGAGACCCAGTACTTC
TRBJ2-6 | few | TRBV7-2 | . | CASSFDPFSGANVLTF | TGTGCCAGCAGCTTCGACCCATTCTCTGGGGCCAACGTCCTGACTTTC
TRBJ2-1 | . | TRBV4-1 | TRBD2 | CASSPFGGDEQFF | TGCGCCAGCAGCCCCTTCGGGGGGGATGAGCAGTTCTTC
TRBJ1-1 | . | TRBV20-1 | TRBD1 | CSARISQGASNTEAFF | TGCAGTGCTCGTATAAGCCAGGGGGCCTCGAACACTGAAGCTTTCTTT
TRBJ2-7 | . | TRBV20-1 | TRBD1 | CSARPRGPPRNEQYF | TGCAGTGCTAGGCCTAGGGGGCCCCCGAGGAACGAGCAGTACTTC
TRBJ2-1 | . | TRBV7-7 | TRBD1 | CASSTDRVGYNEQFF | TGTGCTAGCAGTACGGACAGGGTGGGCTACAATGAGCAGTTCTTC
TRBJ1-6 | . | TRBV7-2 | TRBD1 | CASSLARGTGLYSPLHF | TGTGCCAGCAGCTTAGCGCGTGGGACAGGGCTTTATTCACCCCTCCACTTT
TRBJ1-5 | . | TRBV6-2/TRBV6-3 | . | CASTDRGRPQHF | TGTGCCAGCACGGATCGCGGTCGGCCCCAGCATTTT
TRBJ2-3 | . | TRBV28 | . | CASSSRSPPDTQYF | TGTGCCAGCAGTTCCAGATCCCCGCCAGATACGCAGTATTTT
TRBJ2-5 | . | TRBV5-1 | . | CASSYTGKQETQYF | TGCGCCAGCAGTTATACCGGGAAACAAGAGACCCAGTACTTC
TRBJ2-1 | few | TRBV9 | . | CASSGIDSSYNEQFF | TGTGCCAGCAGCGGGATAGACAGTTCTTACAATGAGCAGTTCTTC
TRBJ2-4 | . | TRBV27 | TRBD1 | CASSFHRGLVNIQYF | TGTGCCAGCAGTTTCCACAGGGGGCTGGTGAACATTCAGTACTTC
TRBJ2-1 | . | TRBV5-1 | . | CASSSLAREQFF | TGCGCCAGCAGCTCGCTAGCCCGGGAGCAGTTCTTC
TRBJ2-5 | few | TRBV4-1 | TRBD2 | CASSQDNLGGSGLAVQETQYF | TGCGCCAGCAGCCAAGATAACTTAGGCGGCTCAGGACTAGCGGTCCAAGAGACCCAGTACTTC
TRBJ1-2 | . | TRBV5-1 | TRBD1 | CASSLAGTGDGNYGYTF | TGCGCCAGCAGCTTGGCCGGGACAGGGGACGGTAACTATGGCTACACCTTC
TRBJ1-4 | . | TRBV28 | . | CASRTDPNEKLFF | TGTGCCAGCAGGACAGACCCTAATGAAAAACTGTTTTTT
TRBJ1-6 | . | TRBV15 | TRBD1 | CATSRDPPGQGWYNSPLHF | TGTGCCACCAGCAGAGACCCGCCGGGACAGGGATGGTACAATTCACCCCTCCACTTT
TRBJ1-5 | . | TRBV4-3 | TRBD1 | CASSRTTGVDQPQHF | TGCGCCAGTAGCCGCACGACAGGGGTCGATCAGCCCCAGCATTTT
TRBJ2-7 | few | TRBV7-9 | . | CASSPKLPPGTHTSEQYF | TGTGCCAGCAGCCCAAAACTCCCACCCGGGACACATACTTCCGAGCAGTACTTC
TRBJ2-5 | few | TRBV11-1 | . | CASSSGPDSGETQYF | TGTGCCAGCAGCTCAGGGCCGGATAGCGGAGAGACCCAGTACTTC
TRBJ2-3 | once | TRBV28 | . | CASSPISSTDTQYF | TGTGCCAGCAGCCCCATTTCTAGCACAGATACGCAGTATTTT
TRBJ2-5 | . | TRBV20-1 | . | CSARDPWSGEKETQYF | TGCAGTGCTAGAGATCCGTGGAGCGGCGAAAAAGAGACCCAGTACTTC
TRBJ1-2 | once | TRBV9 | . | CASSVETDRYTF | TGTGCCAGCAGCGTAGAAACAGACCGCTACACCTTC
TRBJ1-2 | . | TRBV20-1 | . | CSATTGIGGYTF | TGCAGTGCTACCACTGGCATTGGTGGCTACACCTTC
TRBJ2-7 | few | TRBV27 | TRBD2 | CASSSGLAGAPRYEQYF | TGTGCCAGCAGTTCCGGACTAGCGGGGGCTCCTCGTTACGAGCAGTACTTC
TRBJ2-7 | . | TRBV27 | . | CAGSMDGNYEQYF | TGTGCCGGCAGTATGGACGGAAACTACGAGCAGTACTTC
TRBJ1-2 | . | TRBV5-1 | . | CASSLGGMDGYTF | TGCGCCAGCAGCTTGGGAGGGATGGATGGCTACACCTTC
TRBJ2-3 | . | TRBV29-1 | TRBD2 | CSAEGTSKNTQYF | TGCAGCGCCGAAGGGACTAGCAAGAATACGCAGTATTTT
TRBJ1-2 | . | TRBV2 | . | CASNRDGGRGYTF | TGTGCCAGCAATCGAGACGGAGGGAGGGGCTACACCTTC
TRBJ2-5 | . | TRBV9 | . | CASSPESETQYF | TGTGCCAGCAGCCCCGAAAGCGAGACCCAGTACTTC
TRBJ1-5 | . | TRBV7-9 | . | CASSFHPLNRGPYSNQPQHF | TGTGCCAGCAGCTTTCATCCCCTGAACCGCGGGCCCTATAGCAATCAGCCCCAGCATTTT
TRBJ2-1 | few | TRBV7-3 | . | CASSPRPLPGAGEQFF | TGTGCCAGCAGCCCCCGTCCTCTTCCGGGGGCGGGTGAGCAGTTCTTC
TRBJ1-1 | . | TRBV6-5 | TRBD1 | CATCKDRGRNTEAFF | TGTGCCACCTGCAAAGACAGGGGGCGGAACACTGAAGCTTTCTTT
TRBJ2-5 | . | TRBV20-1 | TRBD1 | CSASGTGGAWETQYF | TGCAGTGCTTCCGGGACAGGAGGGGCTTGGGAGACCCAGTACTTC
TRBJ2-7 | few | TRBV20-1 | . | CSARAGAEQYF | TGCAGTGCTAGAGCCGGTGCCGAGCAGTACTTC
TRBJ1-2 | few | TRBV28 | . | CASSFSTTYREFDYGYTF | TGTGCCAGCAGTTTCTCCACAACTTACAGGGAGTTTGACTATGGCTACACCTTC
TRBJ2-3 | few | TRBV27 | . | CASSIAGTGDTQYF | TGTGCCAGCAGTATCGCAGGGACTGGAGATACGCAGTATTTT
TRBJ2-3 | few | TRBV7-9 | TRBD2 | CASAQGTSGFTDTQYF | TGTGCCAGCGCTCAAGGGACTAGCGGGTTTACAGATACGCAGTATTTT
TRBJ2-7 | . | TRBV6-2/TRBV6-3 | TRBD1 | CASRGDRGSYEQYF | TGTGCCAGCAGGGGGGACAGGGGGTCATACGAGCAGTACTTC
TRBJ2-6 | . | TRBV27 | . | CASSLLAVGSGANVLTF | TGTGCCAGCAGTTTATTGGCGGTGGGGTCTGGGGCCAACGTCCTGACTTTC